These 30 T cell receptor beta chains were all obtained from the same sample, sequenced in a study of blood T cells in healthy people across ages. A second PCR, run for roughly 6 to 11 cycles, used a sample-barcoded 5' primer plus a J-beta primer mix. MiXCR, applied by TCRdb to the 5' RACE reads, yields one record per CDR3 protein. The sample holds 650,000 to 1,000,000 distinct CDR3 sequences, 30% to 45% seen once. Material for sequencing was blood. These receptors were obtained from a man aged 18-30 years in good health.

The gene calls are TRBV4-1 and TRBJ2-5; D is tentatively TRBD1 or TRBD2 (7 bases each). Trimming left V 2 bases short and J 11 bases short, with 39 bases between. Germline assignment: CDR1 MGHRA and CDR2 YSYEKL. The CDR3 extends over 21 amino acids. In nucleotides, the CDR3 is TGCGCCAGCAGCCAAAGGGGGGGCCTAGGGACAGTCCTACCATCTTACAATGAGCAGTACTTC. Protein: CASSQRGGLGTVLPSYNEQYF.

CDR3 DNA sequence: TGTGCCAGCAGCTTCGGACAGGCGCAGTTCTTC. This codes for CASSFGQAQFF. This rearrangement joins TRBV7-2 to TRBJ2-1, with TRBD1 identical over 7 bases. CDR3 length: 11 residues. Germline V gene lookup returns CDR1 SGHTA and CDR2 FQGNSA. V dropped 3 bases and J dropped 12; count of bases not matched to a gene: 2.

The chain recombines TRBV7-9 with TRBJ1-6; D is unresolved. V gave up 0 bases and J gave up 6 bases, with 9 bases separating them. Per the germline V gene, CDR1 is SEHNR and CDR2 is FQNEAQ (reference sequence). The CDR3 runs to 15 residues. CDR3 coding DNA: TGTGCCAGCAGCTTAGCGGAGGTTCCTAATTCACCCCTCCACTTT. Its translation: CASSLAEVPNSPLHF.

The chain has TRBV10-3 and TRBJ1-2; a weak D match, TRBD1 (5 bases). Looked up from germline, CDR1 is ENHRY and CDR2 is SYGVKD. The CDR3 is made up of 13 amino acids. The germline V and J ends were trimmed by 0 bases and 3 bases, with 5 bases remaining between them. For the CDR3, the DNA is TGTGCCATCAGTGAGTCACAGGACTATGGCTACACCTTC. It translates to CAISESQDYGYTF.

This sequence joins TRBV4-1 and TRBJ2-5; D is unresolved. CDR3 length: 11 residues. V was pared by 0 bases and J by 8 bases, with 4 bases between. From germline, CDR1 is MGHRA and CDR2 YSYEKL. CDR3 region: CASSQDSTQYF. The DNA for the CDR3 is TGCGCCAGCAGCCAAGATAGTACCCAGTACTTC.

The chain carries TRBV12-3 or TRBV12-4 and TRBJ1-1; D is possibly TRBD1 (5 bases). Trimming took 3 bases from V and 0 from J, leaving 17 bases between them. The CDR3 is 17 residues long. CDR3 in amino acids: CASSFSLQESMNTEAFF. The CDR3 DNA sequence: TGTGCCAGCAGTTTTAGTCTACAGGAGAGCATGAACACTGAAGCTTTCTTT.

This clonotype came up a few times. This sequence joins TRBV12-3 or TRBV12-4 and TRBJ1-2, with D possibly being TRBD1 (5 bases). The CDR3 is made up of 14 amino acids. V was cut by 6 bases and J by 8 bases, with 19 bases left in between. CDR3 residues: CASSRWRGWDGYTF. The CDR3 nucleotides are TGTGCCAGCAGCCGCTGGAGGGGTTGGGACGGCTACACCTTC.

The CDR3 region is CAGAQGGSSYNEQFF. In DNA, the CDR3 is TGTGCCGGGGCCCAGGGGGGGAGCTCCTACAATGAGCAGTTCTTC. The rearrangement uses TRBV6-2 or TRBV6-3 and TRBJ2-1; tentatively, D is TRBD1 or TRBD2 (7 bases each). Germline CDR1 and CDR2: MNHEY and SVGEGT. V was pared by 11 bases and J by 0 bases, with 17 bases between. The CDR3 covers 15 residues.

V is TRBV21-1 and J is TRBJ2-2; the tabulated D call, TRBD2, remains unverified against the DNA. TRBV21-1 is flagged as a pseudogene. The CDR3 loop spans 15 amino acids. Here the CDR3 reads CAGSKTGAHTGELFF. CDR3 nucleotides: TGTGCCGGCAGCAAGACCGGGGCCCACACCGGGGAGCTGTTTTTT.

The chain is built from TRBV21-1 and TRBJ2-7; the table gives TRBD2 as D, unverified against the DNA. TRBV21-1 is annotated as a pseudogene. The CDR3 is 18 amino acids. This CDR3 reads CASSKEKGLAGGPYEQYF. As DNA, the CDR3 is TGTGCCAGCAGCAAAGAAAAAGGACTAGCGGGAGGGCCCTACGAGCAGTACTTC.

Here the CDR3 reads CAISGDTIEAFF. CDR3 nucleotide sequence: TGTGCCATCAGCGGCGACACCATAGAAGCTTTCTTT. This sequence joins TRBV10-3 and TRBJ1-1, with D unclear. Trimming took off 6 bases at V and 8 bases at J, with 13 bases between the two ends. CDR3 length: 12 amino acids. Germline loops: CDR1 ENHRY, CDR2 SYGVKD.

CDR3 loop: CASSPPNRGFYNEQYF. Written as DNA, the CDR3 is TGTGCCAGCAGCCCCCCGAACAGGGGTTTCTACAATGAGCAGTACTTC. The chain employs TRBV7-2 and TRBJ2-1; 7 positions agree with TRBD1. The J call may be in error: the DNA end matches TRBJ2-7 better. Germline V CDR1 and CDR2: SGHTA, FQGNSA. This CDR3 contains 16 residues.

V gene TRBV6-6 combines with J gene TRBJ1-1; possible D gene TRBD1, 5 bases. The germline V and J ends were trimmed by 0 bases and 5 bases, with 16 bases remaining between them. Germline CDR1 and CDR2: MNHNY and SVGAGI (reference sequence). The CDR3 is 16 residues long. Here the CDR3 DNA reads TGTGCCAGCAGTTACTCGATCGGGGGAAGTTCGACTGAAGCTTTCTTT. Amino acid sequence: CASSYSIGGSSTEAFF.

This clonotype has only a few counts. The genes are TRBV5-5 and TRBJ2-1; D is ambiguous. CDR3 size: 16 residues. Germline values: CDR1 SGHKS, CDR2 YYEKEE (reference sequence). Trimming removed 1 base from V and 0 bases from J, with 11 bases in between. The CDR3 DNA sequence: TGTGCCAGCAGCTTGTTCGCGGAAAGCTCCTACAATGAGCAGTTCTTC. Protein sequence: CASSLFAESSYNEQFF.

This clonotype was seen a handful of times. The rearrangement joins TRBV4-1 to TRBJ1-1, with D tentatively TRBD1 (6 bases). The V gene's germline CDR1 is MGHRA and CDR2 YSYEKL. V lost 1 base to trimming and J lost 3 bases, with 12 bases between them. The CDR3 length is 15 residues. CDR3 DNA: TGCGCCAGCAGCCAAGTAGGGGGGGCGGACACTGAAGCTTTCTTT. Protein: CASSQVGGADTEAFF.

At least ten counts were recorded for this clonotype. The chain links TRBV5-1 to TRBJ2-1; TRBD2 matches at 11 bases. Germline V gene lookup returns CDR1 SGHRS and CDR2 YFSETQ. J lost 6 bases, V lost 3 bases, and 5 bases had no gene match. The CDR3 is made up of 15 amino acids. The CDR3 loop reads CASSWGGTSGNEQFF. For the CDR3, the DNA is TGCGCCAGCAGCTGGGGGGGGACTAGCGGCAATGAGCAGTTCTTC.

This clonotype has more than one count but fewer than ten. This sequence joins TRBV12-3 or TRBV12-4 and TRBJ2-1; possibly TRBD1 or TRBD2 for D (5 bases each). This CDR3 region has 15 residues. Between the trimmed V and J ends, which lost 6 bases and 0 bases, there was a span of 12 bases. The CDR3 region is CASSWGRSSYNEQFF. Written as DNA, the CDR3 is TGTGCCAGCAGCTGGGGACGTTCCTCCTACAATGAGCAGTTCTTC.

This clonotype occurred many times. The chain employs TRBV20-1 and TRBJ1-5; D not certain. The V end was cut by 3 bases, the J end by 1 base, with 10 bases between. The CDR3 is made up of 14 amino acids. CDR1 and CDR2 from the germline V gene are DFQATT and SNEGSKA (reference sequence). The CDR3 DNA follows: TGCAGTGCTAGTCCCGGGCTAAGCAATCAGCCCCAGCATTTT. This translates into CSASPGLSNQPQHF.

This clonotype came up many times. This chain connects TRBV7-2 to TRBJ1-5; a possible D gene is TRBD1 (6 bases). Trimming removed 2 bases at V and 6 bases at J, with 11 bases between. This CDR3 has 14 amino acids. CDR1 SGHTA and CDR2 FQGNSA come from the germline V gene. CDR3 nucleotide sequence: TGTGCCAGCAGCTTAAGCAGGGGTGGTCAGCCCCAGCATTTT. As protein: CASSLSRGGQPQHF.

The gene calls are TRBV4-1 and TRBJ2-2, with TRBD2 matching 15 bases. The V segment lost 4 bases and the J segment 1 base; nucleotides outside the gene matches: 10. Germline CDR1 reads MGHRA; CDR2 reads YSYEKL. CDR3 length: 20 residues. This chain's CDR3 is CASSRLLGLAGGGNTGELFF. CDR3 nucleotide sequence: TGCGCCAGCAGCCGCTTACTTGGACTAGCGGGGGGGGGGAACACCGGGGAGCTGTTTTTT.

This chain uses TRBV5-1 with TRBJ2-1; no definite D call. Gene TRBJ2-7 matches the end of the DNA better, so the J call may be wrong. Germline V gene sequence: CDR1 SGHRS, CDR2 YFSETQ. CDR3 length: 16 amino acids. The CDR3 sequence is CASSLGPLGTYNEQYF. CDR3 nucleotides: TGCGCCAGCAGCTTGGGGCCCCTGGGTACCTACAATGAGCAGTACTTC.

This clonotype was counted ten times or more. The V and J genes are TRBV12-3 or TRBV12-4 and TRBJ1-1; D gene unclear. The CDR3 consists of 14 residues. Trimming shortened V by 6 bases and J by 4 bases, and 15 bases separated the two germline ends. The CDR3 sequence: CASSPAGGPTEAFF. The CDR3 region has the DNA TGTGCCAGCAGCCCCGCCGGTGGTCCCACTGAAGCTTTCTTT.

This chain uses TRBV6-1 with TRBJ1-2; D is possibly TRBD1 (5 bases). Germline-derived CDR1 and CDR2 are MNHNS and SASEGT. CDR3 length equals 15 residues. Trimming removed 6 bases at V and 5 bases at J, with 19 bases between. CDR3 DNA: TGTGCCAGCAGGAAGGAGGGCAGGGAAGGTTATGGCTACACCTTC. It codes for CASRKEGREGYGYTF.

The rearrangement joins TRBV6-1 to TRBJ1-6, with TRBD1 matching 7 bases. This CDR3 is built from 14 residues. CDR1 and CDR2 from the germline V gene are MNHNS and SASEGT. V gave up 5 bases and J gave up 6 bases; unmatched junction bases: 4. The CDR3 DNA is TGTGCCAGCAGTCACGGACAGGCTAATTCACCCCTCCACTTT. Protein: CASSHGQANSPLHF.

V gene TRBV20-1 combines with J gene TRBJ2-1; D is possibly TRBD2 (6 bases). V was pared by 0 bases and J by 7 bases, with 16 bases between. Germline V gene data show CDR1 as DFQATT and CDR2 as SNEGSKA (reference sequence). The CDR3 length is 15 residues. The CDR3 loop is CSARDQLEGLNEQFF. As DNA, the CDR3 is TGCAGTGCTAGAGATCAGCTGGAGGGCCTAAATGAGCAGTTCTTC.

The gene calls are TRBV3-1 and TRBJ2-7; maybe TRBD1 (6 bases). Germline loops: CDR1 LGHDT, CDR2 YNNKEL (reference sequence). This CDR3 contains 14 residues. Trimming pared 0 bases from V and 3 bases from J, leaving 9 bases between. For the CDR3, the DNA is TGTGCCAGCAGCCAAGAAGGGACAAGCTACGAGCAGTACTTC. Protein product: CASSQEGTSYEQYF.

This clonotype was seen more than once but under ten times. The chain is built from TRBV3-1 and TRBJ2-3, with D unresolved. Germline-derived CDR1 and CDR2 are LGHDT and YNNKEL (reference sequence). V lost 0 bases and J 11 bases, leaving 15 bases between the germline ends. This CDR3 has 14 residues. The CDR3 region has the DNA TGTGCCAGCAGCCAAGATCTCGAGATAAGACGGCAGTATTTT. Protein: CASSQDLEIRRQYF.

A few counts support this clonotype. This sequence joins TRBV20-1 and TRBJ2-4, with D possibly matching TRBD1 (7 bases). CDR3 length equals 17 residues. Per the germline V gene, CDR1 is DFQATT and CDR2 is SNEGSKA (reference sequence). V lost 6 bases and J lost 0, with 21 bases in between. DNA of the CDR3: TGCAGTGCCATAGCGAGGACAGGCGGGATAGCCAAAAACATTCAGTACTTC. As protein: CSAIARTGGIAKNIQYF.

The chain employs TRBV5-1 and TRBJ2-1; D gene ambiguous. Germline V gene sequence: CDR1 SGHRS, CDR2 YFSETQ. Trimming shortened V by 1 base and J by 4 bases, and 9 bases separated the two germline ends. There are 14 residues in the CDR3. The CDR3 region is CASSLRLSYNEQFF. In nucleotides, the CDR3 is TGCGCCAGCAGCTTGAGGCTGAGTTACAATGAGCAGTTCTTC.

CDR3 bases: TGTGCCAGCAGCCCTGCGGCTTCGATAAACATTCAGTACTTC. Its translation is CASSPAASINIQYF. This chain uses TRBV5-5 with TRBJ2-7; D not certain. The DNA end is more similar to TRBJ2-4, so the J call may be wrong. Looked up from germline, CDR1 is SGHKS and CDR2 is YYEKEE (reference sequence). The CDR3 length is 14 residues.